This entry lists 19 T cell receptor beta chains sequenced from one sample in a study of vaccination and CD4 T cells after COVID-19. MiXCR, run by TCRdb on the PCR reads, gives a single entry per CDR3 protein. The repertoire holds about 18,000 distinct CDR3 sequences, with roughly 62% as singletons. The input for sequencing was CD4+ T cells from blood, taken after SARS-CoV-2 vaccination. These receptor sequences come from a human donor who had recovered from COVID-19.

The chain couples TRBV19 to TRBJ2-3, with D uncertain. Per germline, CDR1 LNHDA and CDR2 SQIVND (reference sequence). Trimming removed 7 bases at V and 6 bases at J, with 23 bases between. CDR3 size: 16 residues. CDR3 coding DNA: TGTGCCAGTACTACCCGCGAAGCTTCTCCTGGGGATACGCAGTATTTT. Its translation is CASTTREASPGDTQYF. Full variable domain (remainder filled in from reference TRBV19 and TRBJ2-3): DGGITQSPKYLFRKEGQNVTLSCEQNLNHDAMYWYRQDPGQGLRLIYYSQIVNDFQKGDIAEGYSVSREKKESFPLTVTSAQKNPTAFYLCASTTREASPGDTQYFGPGTRLTVL.

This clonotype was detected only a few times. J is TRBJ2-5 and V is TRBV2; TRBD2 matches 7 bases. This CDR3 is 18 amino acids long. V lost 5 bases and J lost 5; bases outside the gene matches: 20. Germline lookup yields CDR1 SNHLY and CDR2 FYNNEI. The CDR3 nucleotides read TGTGCCAGCAGTCCGGGACTAAAGTTTGCCAATCCATGGGAGACCCAGTACTTC. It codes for CASSPGLKFANPWETQYF.

The CDR3, as DNA: TGTGCCAGCAGCGGACTAGCGGGAGGACCCGAGCAGTACTTC. Its translation is CASSGLAGGPEQYF. This chain uses TRBV2 with TRBJ2-7; 14 bases map to TRBD2. CDR3 size: 14 residues. Germline V gives CDR1 SNHLY, CDR2 FYNNEI. After removal of 6 bases from V and 6 bases from J, the junction contained 4 bases not matched to a gene.

CDR3 DNA: TGTGCCAGCAGCAAAGACAGATCCCAGCCCCAGCATTTT. Protein sequence: CASSKDRSQPQHF. The chain recombines TRBV7-2 with TRBJ1-5; TRBD1 might be the D (5 bases). The CDR3 totals 13 residues. Per the germline V gene, CDR1 is SGHTA and CDR2 is FQGNSA. V was clipped by 5 bases and J by 7 bases, with 12 bases between them. Complete variable domain (other parts from reference TRBV7-2 and TRBJ1-5): GAGVSQSPSNKVTEKGKDVELRCDPISGHTALYWYRQSLGQGLEFLIYFQGNSAPDKSGLPSDRFSAERTGGSVSTLTIQRTQQEDSAVYLCASSKDRSQPQHFGDGTRLSIL.

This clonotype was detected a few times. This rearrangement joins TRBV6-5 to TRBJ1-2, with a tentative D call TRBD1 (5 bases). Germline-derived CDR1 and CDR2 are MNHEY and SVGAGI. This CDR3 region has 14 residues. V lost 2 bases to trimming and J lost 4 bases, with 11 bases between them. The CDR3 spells CASSYAQGTYGYTF. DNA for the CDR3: TGTGCCAGCAGTTACGCGCAGGGTACCTATGGCTACACCTTC.

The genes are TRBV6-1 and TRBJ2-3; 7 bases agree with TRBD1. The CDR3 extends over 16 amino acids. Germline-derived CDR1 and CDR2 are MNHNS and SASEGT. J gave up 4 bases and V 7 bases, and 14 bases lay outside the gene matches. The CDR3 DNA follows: TGTGCCAGCACCGCACGGACAGGCACAGGGCCAGATACGCAGTATTTT. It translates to CASTARTGTGPDTQYF.

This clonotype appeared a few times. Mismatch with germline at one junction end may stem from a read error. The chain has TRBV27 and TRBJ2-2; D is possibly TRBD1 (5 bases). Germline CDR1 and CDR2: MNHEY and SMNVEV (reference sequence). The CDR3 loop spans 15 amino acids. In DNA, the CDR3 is TGTGCCAGCGGTTTTCAGGGTAGGGTCACCGGGGAGCTGTTTTTT. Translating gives CASGFQGRVTGELFF.

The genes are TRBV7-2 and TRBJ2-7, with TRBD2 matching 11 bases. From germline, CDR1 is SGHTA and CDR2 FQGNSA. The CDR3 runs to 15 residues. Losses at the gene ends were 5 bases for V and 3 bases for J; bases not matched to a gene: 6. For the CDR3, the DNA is TGTGCCAGCAGCGACACTAGCGGGAGTCGCTACGAGCAGTACTTC. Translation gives CASSDTSGSRYEQYF.

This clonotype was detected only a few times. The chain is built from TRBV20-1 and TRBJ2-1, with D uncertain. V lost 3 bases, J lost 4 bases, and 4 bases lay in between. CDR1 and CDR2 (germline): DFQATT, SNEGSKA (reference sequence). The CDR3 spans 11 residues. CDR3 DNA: TGCAGTGCTAGGGGGTACAATGAGCAGTTCTTC. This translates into CSARGYNEQFF.

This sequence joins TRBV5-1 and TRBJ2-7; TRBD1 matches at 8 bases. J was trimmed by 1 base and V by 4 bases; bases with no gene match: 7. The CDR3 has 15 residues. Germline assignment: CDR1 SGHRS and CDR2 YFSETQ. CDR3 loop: CASSTGQGRSYEQYF. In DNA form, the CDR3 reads TGCGCCAGCAGCACTGGACAGGGTCGTTCCTACGAGCAGTACTTC.

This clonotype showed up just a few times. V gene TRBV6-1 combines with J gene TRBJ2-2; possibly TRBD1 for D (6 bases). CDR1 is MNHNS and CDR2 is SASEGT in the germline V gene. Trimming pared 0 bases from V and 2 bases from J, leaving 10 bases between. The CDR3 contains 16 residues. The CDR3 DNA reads TGTGCCAGCAGTGAAGCCGGGACAACTAACACCGGGGAGCTGTTTTTT. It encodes CASSEAGTTNTGELFF.

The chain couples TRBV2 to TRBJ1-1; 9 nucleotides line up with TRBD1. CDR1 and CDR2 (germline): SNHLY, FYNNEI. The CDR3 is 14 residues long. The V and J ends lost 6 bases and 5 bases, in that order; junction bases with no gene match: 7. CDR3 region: CASSVQGAGTEAFF. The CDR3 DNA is TGTGCCAGCAGCGTACAGGGGGCGGGGACTGAAGCTTTCTTT.

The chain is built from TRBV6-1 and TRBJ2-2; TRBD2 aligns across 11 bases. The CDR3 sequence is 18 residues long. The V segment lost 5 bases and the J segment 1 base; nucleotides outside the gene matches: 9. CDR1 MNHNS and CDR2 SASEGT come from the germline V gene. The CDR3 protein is CASSPGLAGFGNTGELFF. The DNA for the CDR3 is TGTGCCAGCAGTCCCGGACTAGCGGGCTTCGGGAACACCGGGGAGCTGTTTTTT.

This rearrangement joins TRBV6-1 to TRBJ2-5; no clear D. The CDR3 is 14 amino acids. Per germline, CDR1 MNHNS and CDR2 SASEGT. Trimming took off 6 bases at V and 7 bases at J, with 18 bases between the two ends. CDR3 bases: TGTGCCAGCAGGTCCGGACGCCGGTCTACGACCCAGTACTTC. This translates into CASRSGRRSTTQYF.

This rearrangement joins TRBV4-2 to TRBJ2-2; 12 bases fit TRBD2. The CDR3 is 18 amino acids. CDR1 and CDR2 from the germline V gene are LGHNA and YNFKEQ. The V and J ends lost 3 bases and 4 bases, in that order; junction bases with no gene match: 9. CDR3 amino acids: CASSHRTSGISRTGELFF. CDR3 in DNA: TGTGCCAGCAGCCACAGGACTAGCGGGATTTCTCGCACCGGGGAGCTGTTTTTT.

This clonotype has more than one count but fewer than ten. The CDR3 reads CSARDTRRPYNSPLHF. For the CDR3, the DNA is TGCAGTGCTAGAGATACAAGGCGACCCTATAATTCACCCCTCCACTTT. The gene calls are TRBV20-1 and TRBJ1-6; D unclear. Germline lookup yields CDR1 DFQATT and CDR2 SNEGSKA (reference sequence). V lost 0 bases to trimming and J lost 2 bases, with 11 bases between them. The CDR3 has 16 amino acids.

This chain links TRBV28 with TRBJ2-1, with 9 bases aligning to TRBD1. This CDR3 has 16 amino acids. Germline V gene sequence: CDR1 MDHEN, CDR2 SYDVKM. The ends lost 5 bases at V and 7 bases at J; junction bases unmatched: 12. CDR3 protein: CASSSKGTGLSNEQFF. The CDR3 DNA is TGTGCCAGCAGTAGCAAAGGGACAGGGCTGTCAAATGAGCAGTTCTTC.

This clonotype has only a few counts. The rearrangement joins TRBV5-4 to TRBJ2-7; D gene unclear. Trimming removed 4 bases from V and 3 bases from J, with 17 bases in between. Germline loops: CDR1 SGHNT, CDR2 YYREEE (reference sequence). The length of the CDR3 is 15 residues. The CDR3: CASSRGTANFYEQYF. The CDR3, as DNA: TGTGCCAGCAGCCGCGGCACCGCGAACTTCTACGAGCAGTACTTC.

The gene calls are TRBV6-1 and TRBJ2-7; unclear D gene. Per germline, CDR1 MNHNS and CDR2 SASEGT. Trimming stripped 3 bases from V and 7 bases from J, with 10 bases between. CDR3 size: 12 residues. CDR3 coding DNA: TGTGCCAGCAGTGACCCAGGCAGGGAGCAGTACTTC. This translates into CASSDPGREQYF.